The rows below give T cell receptor beta chains drawn from one sample of a study of T cells after posttransplantation cyclophosphamide. TCRdb's copy holds only in-frame clones and misses some; the assay was immunoSEQ multiplex PCR. The record shows 40,000 to 45,000 clones for this sample, with no singletons present. Specimen: PBMCs. These receptor sequences come from a man aged 35 to 55 in good health, CMV-negative, and a related stem cell transplant donor. CDR3s include the opening cysteine and the closing phenylalanine or tryptophan. The order of the fields is CDR3 protein, CDR3 DNA, CDR3 length, V gene, D gene, clone size, J gene. A D gene is named only where the DNA matches it firmly. Clone size is shown for a subset of rows, as once, few, many or a class of expanded clone.

CDR3: CASSEDHRTEAFF; DNA: TGTGCCAGCAGTGAAGATCACAGGACTGAAGCTTTCTTT; length: 13; V: TRBV25-1; D: -; size: many; J: TRBJ1-1
CDR3: CASSLAAGPYEQYF; DNA: TGTGCCAGCAGCTTAGCGGCGGGACCCTACGAGCAGTACTTC; length: 14; V: TRBV7-8; D: -; size: many; J: TRBJ2-7
CDR3: CASGPTGESYTF; DNA: TGTGCCAGCGGCCCGACGGGGGAGAGCTACACCTTC; length: 12; V: TRBV5-4; D: -; size: many; J: TRBJ1-2
CDR3: CASSQSQGTEAFF; DNA: TGCGCCAGCAGCCAAAGCCAGGGCACTGAAGCTTTCTTT; length: 13; V: TRBV4-1; D: -; size: many; J: TRBJ1-1
CDR3: CASSPGGTRYEQYF; DNA: TGCGCCAGCAGCCCCGGGGGGACCCGATACGAGCAGTACTTC; length: 14; V: TRBV5-1; D: TRBD2; size: many; J: TRBJ2-7
CDR3: CASSVDRFPYNEQFF; DNA: TGCGCCAGCAGCGTGGACAGGTTCCCCTACAATGAGCAGTTCTTC; length: 15; V: TRBV5-1; D: TRBD1; size: many; J: TRBJ2-1
CDR3: CATSRDRPLGGGLYNEQFF; DNA: TGTGCCACCAGCAGAGATAGGCCTCTAGGCGGGGGGTTGTACAATGAGCAGTTCTTC; length: 19; V: TRBV15; D: TRBD2; size: many; J: TRBJ2-1
CDR3: CASSLEPWANEKLFF; DNA: TGTGCCAGCAGCTTAGAGCCTTGGGCGAATGAAAAACTGTTTTTT; length: 15; V: TRBV7-2; D: -; size: many; J: TRBJ1-4
CDR3: CASSPTTMSSYNEQFF; DNA: TGTGCCAGCAGCCCCACGACTATGAGCTCCTACAATGAGCAGTTCTTC; length: 16; V: TRBV9; D: -; size: many; J: TRBJ2-1
CDR3: CASSFSYVGSADTQYF; DNA: TGCGCCAGCAGCTTCTCCTACGTGGGGAGTGCAGATACGCAGTATTTT; length: 16; V: TRBV11-2; D: -; size: few; J: TRBJ2-3
CDR3: CSVETDRSLYNEQFF; DNA: TGCAGCGTTGAAACAGACAGGAGCCTTTACAATGAGCAGTTCTTC; length: 15; V: TRBV29-1; D: -; size: many; J: TRBJ2-1
CDR3: CASSSGTVTGELFF; DNA: TGTGCCAGCAGCTCAGGCACCGTCACCGGGGAGCTGTTTTTT; length: 14; V: TRBV11-3; D: -; size: many; J: TRBJ2-2
CDR3: CASSQNGGGNNYGYTF; DNA: TGCGCCAGCAGCCAAAACGGTGGGGGGAATAACTATGGCTACACCTTC; length: 16; V: TRBV4-3; D: -; size: many; J: TRBJ1-2
CDR3: CASSLGRLANYEQYF; DNA: TGTGCCAGCAGCTTAGGTAGACTAGCGAACTACGAGCAGTACTTC; length: 15; V: TRBV13; D: TRBD2; size: many; J: TRBJ2-7
CDR3: CASSPAGTSGGTGELFF; DNA: TGTGCCAGCAGCCCTGCCGGGACTAGCGGGGGCACCGGGGAGCTGTTTTTT; length: 17; V: TRBV9; D: TRBD2; size: -; J: TRBJ2-2
CDR3: CASSPNRTGDRAGQETQYF; DNA: TGTGCCAGCTCACCTAATCGAACAGGAGACAGGGCGGGGCAAGAGACCCAGTACTTC; length: 19; V: TRBV18; D: -; size: many; J: TRBJ2-5
CDR3: CASSLKLAGGYEQYF; DNA: TGTGCCAGTAGCCTAAAACTAGCGGGGGGCTACGAGCAGTACTTC; length: 15; V: TRBV19; D: TRBD2; size: many; J: TRBJ2-7
CDR3: CASSREGNEAGYTF; DNA: TGCGCCAGCAGCCGAGAGGGTAATGAGGCTGGCTACACCTTC; length: 14; V: TRBV5-1; D: -; size: many; J: TRBJ1-2
CDR3: CASSLGGRGTEAFF; DNA: TGTGCCAGCAGCTTAGGTGGACGGGGCACTGAAGCTTTCTTT; length: 14; V: TRBV11-3; D: -; size: many; J: TRBJ1-1
CDR3: CASGVADTQYF; DNA: TGTGCTAGTGGCGTAGCAGATACGCAGTATTTT; length: 11; V: TRBV12-5; D: -; size: many; J: TRBJ2-3
CDR3: CASRYDSGTYNEQFF; DNA: TGTGCCAGCAGGTACGATAGCGGTACCTACAATGAGCAGTTCTTC; length: 15; V: TRBV7-2; D: -; size: few; J: TRBJ2-1
CDR3: CASSLSPSGELFF; DNA: TGTGCCAGCAGCTTGTCCCCCTCCGGGGAGCTGTTTTTT; length: 13; V: TRBV5-5; D: -; size: many; J: TRBJ2-2
CDR3: CASSLSLFGLAGQETQYF; DNA: TGTGCCAGCAGTTTATCTCTCTTCGGACTAGCGGGACAAGAGACCCAGTACTTC; length: 18; V: TRBV28; D: TRBD2; size: many; J: TRBJ2-5
CDR3: CASSLVAVSSYNEQFF; DNA: TGCGCCAGCAGCCTAGTAGCGGTAAGCTCCTACAATGAGCAGTTCTTC; length: 16; V: TRBV5-1; D: -; size: -; J: TRBJ2-1
CDR3: CASSQEGWYNEQFF; DNA: TGTGCCAGCAGCCAAGAGGGCTGGTACAATGAGCAGTTCTTC; length: 14; V: TRBV14; D: -; size: many; J: TRBJ2-1
CDR3: CASSKEVLAENTGELFF; DNA: TGTGCCAGCAGCAAAGAGGTACTAGCGGAGAACACCGGGGAGCTGTTTTTT; length: 17; V: TRBV7-2; D: TRBD2; size: many; J: TRBJ2-2
CDR3: CSGSQGSNQPQHF; DNA: TGCAGCGGGTCGCAGGGCTCAAATCAGCCCCAGCATTTT; length: 13; V: TRBV29-1; D: -; size: many; J: TRBJ1-5
CDR3: CASSYEGANQPQHF; DNA: TGTGCCAGCAGTTACGAAGGGGCCAATCAGCCCCAGCATTTT; length: 14; V: TRBV6-5; D: -; size: few; J: TRBJ1-5
CDR3: CASSSGTGGEVNTEAFF; DNA: TGTGCCAGCAGCTCGGGGACAGGGGGCGAAGTGAACACTGAAGCTTTCTTT; length: 17; V: TRBV11-1; D: TRBD1; size: many; J: TRBJ1-1
CDR3: CASSLPTQAGELFF; DNA: TGTGCCAGCAGCCTCCCCACCCAGGCCGGGGAGCTGTTTTTT; length: 14; V: TRBV11-3; D: -; size: many; J: TRBJ2-2
CDR3: CASSTGTGRGNSPLHF; DNA: TGCGCCAGCAGCACCGGGACAGGGCGAGGAAATTCACCCCTCCACTTT; length: 16; V: TRBV5-1; D: TRBD1; size: many; J: TRBJ1-6
CDR3: CATTRDRGQGTQYF; DNA: TGTGCCACCACCCGGGACAGGGGTCAGGGTACGCAGTATTTT; length: 14; V: TRBV19; D: TRBD1; size: many; J: TRBJ2-3
CDR3: CASSVERGMNYGYTF; DNA: TGTGCCAGCAGCGTCGAAAGGGGGATGAACTATGGCTACACCTTC; length: 15; V: TRBV5-6; D: -; size: many; J: TRBJ1-2
CDR3: CASSSDFTGELFF; DNA: TGTGCCAGCAGCTCCGACTTCACCGGGGAGCTGTTTTTT; length: 13; V: TRBV11-1; D: -; size: many; J: TRBJ2-2
CDR3: CASSLGESGQGPYTF; DNA: TGTGCCAGCAGCTTGGGGGAATCGGGACAGGGCCCCTACACCTTC; length: 15; V: TRBV5-6; D: TRBD1; size: many; J: TRBJ1-2
CDR3: CASRGRDRVQETQYF; DNA: TGTGCCAGCAGGGGACGGGACAGGGTTCAAGAGACCCAGTACTTC; length: 15; V: TRBV7-9; D: TRBD1; size: many; J: TRBJ2-5
CDR3: CASSRKPGDGYTF; DNA: TGTGCCAGCAGCCGAAAGCCAGGCGACGGCTACACCTTC; length: 13; V: TRBV4-2; D: -; size: many; J: TRBJ1-2
CDR3: CASSQEAGGETQYF; DNA: TGCGCCAGCAGCCAAGAGGCAGGGGGAGAGACCCAGTACTTC; length: 14; V: TRBV4-3; D: TRBD1; size: many; J: TRBJ2-5
CDR3: CASSQGEFSGANVLTF; DNA: TGCGCCAGCAGCCAAGGGGAGTTCTCTGGGGCCAACGTCCTGACTTTC; length: 16; V: TRBV4-1; D: -; size: few; J: TRBJ2-6
CDR3: CASSPRSGAFANTGELFF; DNA: TGTGCCAGCAGTCCACGCAGCGGGGCCTTCGCGAACACCGGGGAGCTGTTTTTT; length: 18; V: TRBV7-2; D: TRBD2; size: many; J: TRBJ2-2
CDR3: CASWRQGEAFF; DNA: TGTGCCAGCTGGCGGCAGGGTGAAGCTTTCTTT; length: 11; V: TRBV2; D: -; size: many; J: TRBJ1-1
CDR3: CASSIDIRQPQHF; DNA: TGTGCCAGTAGTATCGACATACGGCAGCCCCAGCATTTT; length: 13; V: TRBV19; D: -; size: many; J: TRBJ1-5
CDR3: CASSLQQGADGYTF; DNA: TGCGCCAGCAGCTTGCAACAGGGGGCGGATGGCTACACCTTC; length: 14; V: TRBV5-1; D: TRBD1; size: many; J: TRBJ1-2
CDR3: CASGRLAGGEQYF; DNA: TGTGCCAGCGGCCGTCTAGCGGGGGGCGAGCAGTACTTC; length: 13; V: TRBV4-2; D: TRBD2; size: few; J: TRBJ2-7
CDR3: CASSPEQGANTEAFF; DNA: TGTGCCAGCTCACCGGAACAGGGGGCGAACACTGAAGCTTTCTTT; length: 15; V: TRBV18; D: TRBD1; size: many; J: TRBJ1-1
CDR3: CAWSAGSGTVGNTIYF; DNA: TGTGCCTGGAGTGCCGGATCCGGGACAGTTGGAAACACCATATATTTT; length: 16; V: TRBV30; D: TRBD1; size: few; J: TRBJ1-3
CDR3: CASSQVRPGNTGELFF; DNA: TGCGCCAGCAGCCAAGTACGGCCGGGGAACACCGGGGAGCTGTTTTTT; length: 16; V: TRBV4-3; D: -; size: many; J: TRBJ2-2
CDR3: CASSLEEYNEQFF; DNA: TGTGCCAGCAGCTTAGAAGAGTACAATGAGCAGTTCTTC; length: 13; V: TRBV7-6; D: -; size: many; J: TRBJ2-1
CDR3: CASSLVQGKYNEQFF; DNA: TGTGCCAGCAGCCTCGTACAGGGGAAATACAATGAGCAGTTCTTC; length: 15; V: TRBV13; D: TRBD1; size: many; J: TRBJ2-1
CDR3: CASSLGASPSPADTQYF; DNA: TGTGCCAGCAGCCTCGGAGCCTCACCATCTCCAGCAGATACGCAGTATTTT; length: 17; V: TRBV4-2; D: -; size: many; J: TRBJ2-3
CDR3: CASIGAENEQFF; DNA: TGCGCCAGCATAGGAGCGGAGAATGAGCAGTTCTTC; length: 12; V: TRBV5-1; D: -; size: many; J: TRBJ2-1
CDR3: CSVSDRGAYEQYF; DNA: TGCAGCGTCTCGGACAGGGGGGCCTACGAGCAGTACTTC; length: 13; V: TRBV29-1; D: TRBD1; size: few; J: TRBJ2-7
CDR3: CASSLTVGGPQETQYF; DNA: TGTGCCAGCAGCTTAACGGTTGGAGGCCCCCAAGAGACCCAGTACTTC; length: 16; V: TRBV7-9; D: -; size: many; J: TRBJ2-5
CDR3: CASRATGSGNTIYF; DNA: TGTGCCAGCAGGGCTACAGGGTCTGGAAACACCATATATTTT; length: 14; V: TRBV6-5; D: -; size: few; J: TRBJ1-3
CDR3: CASSPPINMNTEAFF; DNA: TGTGCCAGCTCACCACCGATTAACATGAACACTGAAGCTTTCTTT; length: 15; V: TRBV18; D: -; size: few; J: TRBJ1-1
CDR3: CASSITTGAGSPLHF; DNA: TGTGCCAGCAGCATAACGACAGGGGCGGGCTCACCCCTCCACTTT; length: 15; V: TRBV14; D: TRBD1; size: many; J: TRBJ1-6
CDR3: CASSRGLALPLATDTQYF; DNA: TGTGCCAGCAGCAGGGGACTAGCTCTTCCCCTAGCGACAGATACGCAGTATTTT; length: 18; V: TRBV11-3; D: TRBD2; size: many; J: TRBJ2-3
CDR3: CASSFPRSSYNEQFF; DNA: TGTGCCAGCAGCTTTCCGCGGAGCTCCTACAATGAGCAGTTCTTC; length: 15; V: TRBV13; D: -; size: many; J: TRBJ2-1